This TCR beta chain is drawn from a study of a mutant IDH1 vaccine in newly diagnosed glioma. Data came from immunoSEQ multiplex PCR; TCRdb stores just in-frame clones and leaves some out. The table includes 25,000 to 30,000 clones, approximately 80% detected once. This clone has more than one count but fewer than ten. Antigen specificity is unknown. After removal of 6 bases from V and 3 bases from J, the junction contained 5 bases not matched to a gene. CDR1 is LNHDA and CDR2 is SQIVND in the germline V gene (reference sequence). The CDR3 has 14 residues. Time point denoted: week 5, during vaccination. The study gave 300 ug of mutant IDH1 20-mer peptide per vaccine dose, with topical imiquimod.

This chain connects TRBV19 to TRBJ2-3; the match to TRBD1 covers 8 bases. The TCR comes from a middle-aged man with glioma. Sequenced here: PBMCs, sampled from a glioma patient whose treatment included an IDH1 peptide vaccine. In DNA, the CDR3 is TGTGCCAGTAGCTCGGGACAGGCGACAGATACGCAGTATTTT. This gives the protein CASSSGQATDTQYF.